This TCR beta chain was sequenced during a study of cytomegalovirus exposure and HLA in healthy donors. These donors counted as nominally healthy when sampled, but unrecorded immune exposures were likely. In this sample, this clone turned up a few times. Its antigen is still unknown. One junction end disagrees with the germline gene, perhaps due to a read error. Researchers ran the PCR with 60 Vbeta and 13 Jbeta primers. Sequencing was performed with immunoSEQ multiplex PCR; in TCRdb, only in-frame clones are kept and a portion is missing. The data hold around 160,000 clones, with about three quarters observed a single time. CDR3 length: 12 residues. CDR1 LNHNV and CDR2 YYDKDF come from the germline V gene (reference sequence). Notes on the study in general: Some V segments, including TRBV6-2 and TRBV6-3, were excluded as indistinguishable. The study assumed roughly uniform donor sequencing depth for presence/absence analyses. Reportedly, diagnosis of cytomegalovirus status by the classifier showed high specificity and sensitivity.

The rearrangement uses TRBV15 and TRBJ1-2, with D unresolved. The TCR comes from a man aged 50 to 60 in good health and CMV-seropositive. Material: PBMCs. CDR3 DNA sequence: TGTGCCACCAGCAGAGATCGTGTACCGGGTCCCTTC. Encoded protein: CATSRDRVPGPF.